Shown below are 18 T cell receptor beta chains from a single sample sequenced in a study of Graves' ophthalmopathy and Graves' hyperthyroidism. Amplified material comprised TCR beta CDR3 regions derived from RNA transcripts. The library came from an HTBI-primed first-round RT-PCR and a second-round multiplex PCR. TCRdb ran MiXCR on the multiplex PCR reads and lists one entry per CDR3 protein. The table shows 500,000 to 600,000 distinct CDR3 sequences, with 39% occurring only once. Sequences were obtained from peripheral blood or thyroid tissue (not recorded which). All receptors come from an adult man with Graves' hyperthyroidism.

This clonotype was seen more than once but under ten times. V usage is TRBV24-1 and J usage is TRBJ2-3; D might be TRBD2 (6 bases). V was shortened by 4 bases and J by 1 base, with 14 bases between the two germline ends. The V gene's germline CDR1 is KGHDR and CDR2 SFDVKD. CDR3 size: 16 residues. This CDR3 reads CATSDSRRDGTDTQYF. The DNA for the CDR3 is TGTGCCACCAGTGACTCGCGGCGGGACGGCACAGATACGCAGTATTTT.

The rearrangement uses TRBV2 and TRBJ1-3; D might be TRBD1 (5 bases). The CDR3 runs to 15 residues. Germline-derived CDR1 and CDR2 are SNHLY and FYNNEI. V gave up 5 bases and J gave up 0 bases, with 11 bases separating them. DNA of the CDR3: TGTGCCAGCAGTTTGCGGGGCAACTCTGGAAACACCATATATTTT. It encodes CASSLRGNSGNTIYF.

The table lists this clonotype with many counts. The V and J genes are TRBV9 and TRBJ2-2, with D hard to call. V lost 6 bases to trimming and J lost 6 bases, with 9 bases between them. The CDR3 consists of 12 residues. The germline V gene encodes CDR1 SGDLS and CDR2 YYNGEE. The CDR3 DNA sequence: TGTGCCAGCAAGTCCGGCGCCGGGGAGCTGTTTTTT. It encodes CASKSGAGELFF.

The chain recombines TRBV5-5 with TRBJ2-7; D is unresolved. The closer fit of TRBJ2-1 to the DNA end suggests the J call may be wrong. The CDR3 has 14 residues. The germline V gene has CDR1 SGHKS and CDR2 YYEKEE (reference sequence). The DNA of the CDR3 is TGTGCCAGCAGCTTAAGGGTCTTCTCCAATGAGCAGTTCTTC. The encoded protein is CASSLRVFSNEQFF.

The chain links TRBV10-3 to TRBJ2-7; D gene uncertain. Trimming removed 11 bases at V and 2 bases at J, with 22 bases between. The CDR3 extends over 15 amino acids. Germline CDR1 and CDR2: ENHRY and SYGVKD. The CDR3 DNA is TGTGCCCGCAGCTCAACATCGGCCCTACCCTACGAGCAGTACTTC. Amino acid sequence: CARSSTSALPYEQYF.

The rearrangement uses TRBV11-2 and TRBJ1-2; no clear D. The CDR3 is 14 residues long. From germline, CDR1 is SGHAT and CDR2 FQNNGV. With 4 bases removed from V and 2 bases from J, the gap between germline ends came to 11 bases. The CDR3 loop reads CASSSLSGNYGYTF. The CDR3 nucleotides read TGTGCCAGCAGCTCTCTGTCGGGAAACTATGGCTACACCTTC.

The J gene is TRBJ1-2, the V gene TRBV29-1; 8 bases fit TRBD1. Per germline, CDR1 SQVTM and CDR2 ANQGSEA. Trimming removed 6 bases from V and 3 bases from J; junction bases left unmatched: 6. The CDR3 loop spans 13 amino acids. CDR3 in amino acids: CSVGPGQDYGYTF. The CDR3 DNA sequence: TGCAGCGTAGGACCGGGACAGGACTATGGCTACACCTTC.

This clonotype was detected only once. This chain links TRBV7-9 with TRBJ2-7; D might be TRBD2 (6 bases). V lost 0 bases and J 2 bases, leaving 8 bases between the germline ends. The germline V gene has CDR1 SEHNR and CDR2 FQNEAQ (reference sequence). CDR3 length equals 14 residues. DNA of the CDR3: TGTGCCAGCAGCTTAGCGTCGGGGGCCTACGAGCAGTACTTC. This translates into CASSLASGAYEQYF.

There are many counts of this clonotype. CDR3 nucleotide sequence: TGTGCCAGCAGTTTAGAGGGGACAGGGCCTTCACCCCTCCACTTT. Protein sequence: CASSLEGTGPSPLHF. The chain joins TRBV12-3 or TRBV12-4 to TRBJ1-6; TRBD1 aligns across 9 bases. This CDR3 is built from 15 residues. J lost 9 bases, V lost 1 base, and 4 bases had no gene match.

The chain joins TRBV20-1 to TRBJ1-4; D is possibly TRBD1 (6 bases). This CDR3 has 20 amino acids. Between the trimmed V and J ends, which lost 5 bases and 8 bases, there was a span of 36 bases. Germline loops: CDR1 DFQATT, CDR2 SNEGSKA (reference sequence). The CDR3 here is CSAPPLAGGHREQFGEKLFF. The CDR3 DNA reads as TGCAGTGCTCCCCCCCTAGCGGGGGGGCATCGTGAGCAGTTCGGGGAAAAACTGTTTTTT.

Points on this clonotype: The limits of the CDR3 on the DNA are not certain, so only TCRdb's listed CDR3 is given. The chain combines TRBV7-9 with TRBJ2-7; no DNA check was done on the table's D call, TRBD1. Ends included, the CDR3 has 21 residues. The germline V gene has CDR1 SEHNR and CDR2 FQNEAQ (reference sequence). The CDR3 is CASSFYICSAGTDWSSYEQYF.

This clonotype was picked up many times. V is TRBV6-5 and J is TRBJ2-7; tentative D call: TRBD2 (6 bases). Between the trimmed V and J ends, which lost 6 bases and 11 bases, there was a span of 14 bases. Germline V CDR1 and CDR2: MNHEY, SVGAGI. The CDR3 runs to 11 residues. CDR3 loop: CASSSGGGKYF. The CDR3 DNA is TGTGCCAGCAGCTCAGGTGGAGGGAAGTACTTC.

The chain links TRBV12-3 or TRBV12-4 to TRBJ2-5; D is undetermined. The CDR3 length is 9 residues. Trimming stripped 5 bases from V and 10 bases from J, with 5 bases between. The CDR3 sequence: CASSVIQYF. The CDR3 DNA reads TGTGCCAGCAGTGTGATCCAGTACTTC.

V is TRBV7-3 and J is TRBJ2-5, with D unresolved. The J call may be incorrect, as the DNA end agrees better with TRBJ2-1. The CDR3 sequence is 13 residues long. In germline, CDR1 is SGHTA, CDR2 FQGTGA. In DNA form, the CDR3 reads TGTGCCAGCAGCCCGAAGCCAGGACATGAGCAGTTCTTC. As protein: CASSPKPGHEQFF.

Many counts were recorded for this clonotype. The rearrangement joins TRBV29-1 to TRBJ1-1, with 7 bases matching TRBD1. Losses at the gene ends were 5 bases for V and 10 bases for J; bases not matched to a gene: 7. Germline V gene sequence: CDR1 SQVTM, CDR2 ANQGSEA. The CDR3 is 11 amino acids. The CDR3 loop reads CSVTTGSSAFF. In DNA, the CDR3 is TGCAGCGTTACGACAGGGTCTTCAGCTTTCTTT.

The chain joins TRBV15 to TRBJ1-5, with TRBD1 as a possible D gene (6 bases). Germline V gene data show CDR1 as LNHNV and CDR2 as YYDKDF (reference sequence). The CDR3 is 15 residues long. V was clipped by 5 bases and J by 14 bases, with 25 bases between them. CDR3 amino acids: CATSAQTGGGGYEHF. The DNA for the CDR3 is TGTGCCACCAGCGCACAAACGGGGGGCGGGGGCTACGAGCATTTT.

This clonotype occurred many times. The chain recombines TRBV10-3 with TRBJ1-4, with TRBD1 matching over 10 bases. Germline V gives CDR1 ENHRY, CDR2 SYGVKD. The length of the CDR3 is 16 residues. With 5 bases clipped from V and 0 bases from J, the junction kept 3 bases outside the gene matches. In DNA, the CDR3 is TGTGCCATCAGTAGGGGACAGGGGTCAACTAATGAAAAACTGTTTTTT. As protein: CAISRGQGSTNEKLFF.

This clonotype was detected ten times or more. The CDR3 here is CASSPDPHAPGIAISYEQYF. CDR3 in DNA: TGTGCCAGCAGCCCGGACCCGCATGCCCCGGGGATAGCGATTTCCTACGAGCAGTACTTC. The V call is TRBV2, the J call TRBJ2-7; D may be TRBD2 (5 bases). Trimming cost V 6 bases and J 1 base, with 31 bases left between them. Germline loops: CDR1 SNHLY, CDR2 FYNNEI. This CDR3 region has 20 residues.